These T cell receptor beta chains were read from a single sample in a study of CD4+ T cells in melanoma. TCRdb's table, derived via immunoSEQ multiplex PCR, lists solely in-frame clones and lacks some. Here the sample spans some 12,000 clones, less than 70% being singletons. Sequencing input: cells from a culture (not recorded whether cultured in vitro). The receptor source for this set is a human donor with melanoma. Both conserved end residues are part of each CDR3. The D gene is left open where the match is weak. Rows give clone size only sometimes, using once, few, many, or a class for an expanded clone.

size	D	V	J	length	CDR3	DNA
-	-	TRBV18	TRBJ1-5	13	CASSGYSNQPQHF	TGTGCCAGCTCAGGATATAGCAATCAGCCCCAGCATTTT
few	-	TRBV5-4	TRBJ1-2	17	CASSTLRNRSPNYGYTF	TGTGCCAGCAGCACCCTACGGAACAGGTCCCCTAACTATGGCTACACCTTC
few	-	TRBV14	TRBJ1-1	14	CASSRGLWNTEAFF	TGTGCCAGCAGCAGGGGACTTTGGAACACTGAAGCTTTCTTT
-	-	TRBV6-6	TRBJ1-2	14	CASSYHRGGYGYTF	TGTGCCAGCAGTTACCATCGGGGAGGGTATGGCTACACCTTC
few	-	TRBV7-3	TRBJ2-2	13	CASSSSRSGELFF	TGTGCCAGCAGCTCCTCTAGATCCGGGGAGCTGTTTTTT
few	-	TRBV27	TRBJ2-7	14	CASSYSPRTYEQYF	TGTGCCAGCAGTTACTCGCCGAGGACCTACGAGCAGTACTTC
-	-	TRBV4-2	TRBJ2-1	15	CASSQPGGSYNEQFF	TGTGCCAGCAGCCAGCCAGGGGGGTCCTACAATGAGCAGTTCTTC
-	-	TRBV11-3	TRBJ1-6	12	CASSSTSSPLHF	TGTGCCAGCAGTTCGACTAGCTCACCCCTCCACTTT
-	TRBD1	TRBV4-1	TRBJ1-2	16	CASSQTQDRTYYGYTF	TGCGCCAGCAGCCAAACCCAGGACAGGACCTACTATGGCTACACCTTC
-	TRBD1	TRBV11-1	TRBJ1-1	12	CASSPSDRGAFF	TGTGCCAGCAGCCCCTCGGACAGGGGGGCTTTCTTT
-	-	TRBV5-1	TRBJ2-3	15	CASSLANGAEGTQYF	TGCGCCAGCAGCTTGGCCAACGGGGCTGAGGGGACGCAGTATTTT
few	-	TRBV5-1	TRBJ2-1	13	CASSLAGSDEQFF	TGCGCCAGCAGCTTGGCAGGGAGTGACGAGCAGTTCTTC
-	-	TRBV19	TRBJ2-5	14	CASSRRLESETQYF	TGTGCCAGTAGTCGGAGACTGGAGTCGGAGACCCAGTACTTC
few	-	TRBV10-3	TRBJ1-1	14	CAISERGGNTEAFF	TGTGCCATCAGTGAACGGGGCGGCAACACTGAAGCTTTCTTT
-	TRBD1	TRBV19	TRBJ1-2	15	CASSRVQGQGNGYTF	TGTGCCAGTAGTAGAGTACAGGGACAGGGCAATGGCTACACCTTT
few	-	TRBV19	TRBJ2-2	16	CASSSGATLRPGELFF	TGTGCCAGTAGTTCAGGGGCAACCCTTCGCCCCGGGGAGCTGTTTTTT
once	-	TRBV7-9	TRBJ2-3	15	CASRLRDGGTDTQYF	TGTGCCAGCAGACTCAGGGACGGAGGTACAGATACGCAGTATTTT
-	-	TRBV5-1	TRBJ1-1	14	CASSPQGSDTEAFF	TGCGCCAGCAGCCCACAGGGATCGGACACTGAAGCTTTCTTT
-	-	TRBV14	TRBJ1-2	12	CATEAGNYGYTF	TGTGCCACAGAGGCAGGGAACTATGGCTACACCTTC
few	-	TRBV5-1	TRBJ1-1	12	CASSDQTGEAFF	TGCGCCAGCAGCGACCAGACAGGTGAAGCTTTCTTT
-	-	TRBV5-4	TRBJ1-2	14	CASSLLGANYGYTF	TGTGCCAGCAGCTTGTTGGGGGCTAACTATGGCTACACCTTC
-	TRBD1	TRBV11-3	TRBJ1-1	12	CASTGGSRGAFF	TGTGCCAGCACAGGGGGGTCTAGGGGCGCTTTCTTT
few	-	TRBV19	TRBJ1-6	16	CASSSPPGRPNSPLHF	TGTGCCAGTAGTTCCCCCCCGGGACGGCCGAATTCACCCCTCCACTTT
-	TRBD2	TRBV6-1	TRBJ2-5	16	CASSEFLRGGRETQYF	TGTGCCAGCAGTGAATTTCTGCGGGGGGGCCGTGAGACCCAGTACTTC
-	-	TRBV6-1	TRBJ1-1	13	CASSVQVKGEAFF	TGTGCCAGCAGCGTACAGGTTAAAGGTGAAGCTTTCTTT
-	-	TRBV6-6	TRBJ2-4	15	CASSSADVGKNIQYF	TGTGCCAGCAGTTCCGCAGACGTAGGCAAAAACATTCAGTACTTC
-	TRBD2	TRBV19	TRBJ2-7	15	CASSIRGGSGYEQYF	TGTGCCAGTAGTATTCGGGGGGGGAGCGGCTACGAGCAGTACTTC
-	TRBD2	TRBV6-1	TRBJ2-5	15	CASSDASGGRETQYF	TGTGCCAGCAGTGATGCTAGCGGGGGCAGAGAGACCCAGTACTTC
-	TRBD1	TRBV6-5	TRBJ2-1	15	CASSLTGAEFNEQFF	TGTGCCAGCAGTTTGACAGGGGCCGAATTCAATGAGCAGTTCTTC
-	-	TRBV27	TRBJ2-3	14	CASRNGLSTDTQYF	TGTGCCAGCAGAAACGGTTTGAGCACAGATACGCAGTATTTT
-	-	TRBV5-5	TRBJ1-4	15	CASSLSTSDGEKLFF	TGTGCCAGCAGCTTGAGTACGAGCGACGGAGAAAAACTGTTTTTT
few	TRBD1	TRBV7-9	TRBJ2-1	16	CASSLLPGQGIHEQFF	TGTGCCAGCAGTCTACTACCGGGACAGGGCATACATGAGCAGTTCTTC
few	-	TRBV7-9	TRBJ1-2	14	CASRVWQDIYGYTF	TGTGCCAGCCGAGTTTGGCAGGATATCTATGGCTACACCTTC
few	-	TRBV2	TRBJ1-2	14	CASNLPTVNYGYTF	TGTGCCAGCAACCTTCCGACCGTTAACTATGGCTACACCTTC
-	-	TRBV5-1	TRBJ2-5	16	CASSLAGVGWGETQYF	TGCGCCAGCAGCTTGGCCGGAGTCGGCTGGGGGGAGACCCAGTACTTC
-	-	TRBV9	TRBJ2-3	15	CASSVGLTSTDTQYF	TGTGCCAGCAGCGTCGGATTGACAAGCACAGATACGCAGTATTTT
-	-	TRBV5-1	TRBJ2-3	16	CASSLLGWKSTDTQYF	TGCGCCAGCAGCTTGCTTGGGTGGAAGAGCACAGATACGCAGTATTTT